This T cell receptor beta chain appears in the sequencing data of a study of blood T cell repertoires in COVID-19. Original processing methods: Cell counts per sample came from amplifying reference gene primers. Profiling relied on immunoSEQ multiplex PCR, and the TCRdb table lists in-frame clones only, not all of them. V and J calls and clone size are given by that table; D and trimming were obtained from the DNA. This sample has hundreds of thousands of clones, with roughly 83% found just once. This CDR3 is 17 amino acids long. V was clipped by 2 bases and J by 0 bases; unmatched bases: 7. CDR1 and CDR2 from the germline V gene are SGHRS and YFSETQ.

The sequencing input was peripheral blood. The genes are TRBV5-1 and TRBJ1-3; 8 bases agree with TRBD1. This clonotype was obtained from a man older than 75 with acute or convalescent COVID-19. The CDR3 spells CASSLIQGASSGNTIYF. The CDR3 DNA follows: TGCGCCAGCAGCTTAATTCAGGGGGCCTCCTCTGGAAACACCATATATTTT.